What follows is one T cell receptor (beta chain) and its context. This clonotype has a handful of counts. No antigen is known for it. The sample holds no much larger clone one base away, and base qualities are not on file. The germline V gene provides CDR1 SGHDN and CDR2 FVKESK. The germline V and J ends show losses of 4 bases and 5 bases respectively, and no gene match explains 3 bases of the junction. The CDR3 covers 13 residues, taking in both the cysteine and the phenylalanine. Of the read, only the CDR3 DNA is kept; its 39 bases are in frame from base 1. These data come from a study of T-cell memory formation after mild COVID-19 (TCRdb year 2021). Describing the broader study: Most TCR sequence clusters were specific to one of the two donors. The cohort was made up of two young adult volunteers, one female and one male, who were previously healthy. In two donors, T-cell clones that expanded and contracted after mild COVID-19 were followed by sequencing TCRalpha and TCRbeta repertoires longitudinally.

Ficoll-Paque density gradient centrifugation was used to isolate PBMCs. TCRdb lists the instrument as Illumina NovaSeq 6000. cDNA libraries for TCRalpha and TCRbeta were prepared by 5'RACE using constant-segment primers, with sample barcodes and unique molecular identifiers added. Trizol reagent was used to extract RNA from every sample. Libraries were amplified in two PCR steps, with a second sample barcode and Illumina TruSeq adapters added in the second step. Sequencing of libraries was performed on an Illumina NovaSeq with 2 x 150 bp paired-end reads. In the source study's methods: Reads were demultiplexed and collapsed into UMI-guided consensus sequences with migec v1.2.7. Using mixcr v2.1.11, UMI consensuses were aligned to TRA and TRB V and J templates and then assembled into clonotypes. A clonotype was counted as expanded or contracted only when both edgeR and NoisET called the clonotype significant, with the noise models trained on biological replicates. For edgeR calls, the thresholds were a false discovery rate-adjusted p below 0.01 and a log2 fold-change of 1. As an exploratory analysis of dynamics, PCA with hierarchical clustering was applied to max-normalized trajectories of the 1000 most abundant clonotypes. Each responding clone was given a CD4 or CD8 phenotype based on the CD4+ and CD8+ repertoires, which had been sequenced separately. TCRdb trimmed public reads at Q25 via fastp, called clones via MiXCR and kept in-frame beta chains. Here each entry gathers all rows of one CDR3 protein and keeps the most common genes and DNA. V and J calls and clone size were set by TCRdb, not the authors. Counted in this sample were 150,000 to 200,000 distinct CDR3 sequences; roughly 31% of them appeared once. Around 11% of the sample rests with the top ten.

Study-wide conclusions, independent of this receptor: Balanced CD4/CD8 phenotypes were observed for clones contracting from day 15 to 85, whereas a bias towards CD4+ was observed for a second wave of clones expanding from day 15 to 37. SARS-CoV-2 specificity of the second-wave clones peaking on day 37 was not confirmed. The study included only a couple of mild cases, and larger cohorts that include severe cases with pre-infection samples were judged to be necessary. Contracting CD4+ clones appeared mostly in the CM and EM memory subsets, whereas CD8+ clones were enriched in EMRA. The detection of some responding clones in pre-infection memory suggests that pre-existing cross-reactive memory T cells joined the SARS-CoV-2 response.

The clonotype originates from an adult woman who had mild COVID-19 (a few samples of this study predate the infection). The sample titles of this study are shuffled in the database, so cell type and time point are left out; the donor was told from shared clones. The sequence links TRBV14 to TRBJ2-5, and 8 junctional nucleotides match TRBD1. The specimen sequenced was PBMCs or a T cell subset sorted from them (not recorded which). Read as DNA, the sequence is TGTGCCAGCAGCCCGGGACAGGACGAGACCCAGTACTTC. This yields the protein CASSPGQDETQYF.